This TCR beta chain comes out of a study of radiotherapy plus CTLA-4 blockade in lung cancer. Generated by immunoSEQ multiplex PCR, the TCRdb table keeps only in-frame clones and is missing some. The sample yields around 26,000 clones, 70% to 75% seen once. Study-level points and caveats: Reportedly, early blood T cell clone dynamics best predicted response, with interferon-beta. There was expansion of tumor-derived TCR clones in blood after radiotherapy plus ipilimumab.

As regards this clone: The antigen remains undetermined.

V shed 5 bases and J 9 bases; nucleotides not matched to a gene: 2. Germline values: CDR1 MNHEY, CDR2 SMNVEV (reference sequence). The CDR3 runs 11 residues. The rearrangement joins TRBV27 to TRBJ2-3; 7 bases align to TRBD2. This clonotype was obtained from a human donor with non-small cell lung cancer whose response to radiotherapy plus ipilimumab could not be evaluated. The material was peripheral blood, obtained from a patient treated with radiotherapy plus ipilimumab. The CDR3 here is CASSREGTQYF. For the CDR3, the DNA is TGTGCCAGCAGTAGGGAGGGAACGCAGTATTTT.